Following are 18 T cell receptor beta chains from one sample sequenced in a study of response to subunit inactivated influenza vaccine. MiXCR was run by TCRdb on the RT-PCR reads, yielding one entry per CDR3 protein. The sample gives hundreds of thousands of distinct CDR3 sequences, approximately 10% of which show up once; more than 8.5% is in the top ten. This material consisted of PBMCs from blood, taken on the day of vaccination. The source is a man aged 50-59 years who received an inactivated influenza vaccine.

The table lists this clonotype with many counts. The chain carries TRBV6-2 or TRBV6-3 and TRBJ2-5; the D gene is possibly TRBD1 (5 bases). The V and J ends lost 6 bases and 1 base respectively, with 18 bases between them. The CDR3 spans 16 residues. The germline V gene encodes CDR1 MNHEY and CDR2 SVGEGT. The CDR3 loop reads CASRPGHLKFQETQYF. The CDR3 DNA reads TGTGCCAGCAGACCCGGACACCTCAAATTCCAAGAGACCCAGTACTTC.

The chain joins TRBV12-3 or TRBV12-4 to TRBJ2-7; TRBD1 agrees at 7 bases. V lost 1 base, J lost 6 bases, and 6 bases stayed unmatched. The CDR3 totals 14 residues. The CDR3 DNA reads TGTGCCAGCAGTTTAGGTGCGACAGGGTTCGAGCAGTACTTC. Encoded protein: CASSLGATGFEQYF.

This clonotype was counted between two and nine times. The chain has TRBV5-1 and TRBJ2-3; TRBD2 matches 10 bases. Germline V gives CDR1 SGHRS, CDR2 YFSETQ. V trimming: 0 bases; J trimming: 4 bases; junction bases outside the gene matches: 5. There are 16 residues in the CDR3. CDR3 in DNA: TGCGCCAGCAGCTTGGGACTAGCGGGCCCCGCAGATACGCAGTATTTT. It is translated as CASSLGLAGPADTQYF.

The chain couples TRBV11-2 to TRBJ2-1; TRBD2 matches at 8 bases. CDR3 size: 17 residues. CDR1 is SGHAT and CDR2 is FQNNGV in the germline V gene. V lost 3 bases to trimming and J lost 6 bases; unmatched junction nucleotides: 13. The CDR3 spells CASSFSAGGRGVNEQFF. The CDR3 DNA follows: TGTGCCAGCAGCTTCTCGGCGGGAGGCAGAGGGGTCAATGAGCAGTTCTTC. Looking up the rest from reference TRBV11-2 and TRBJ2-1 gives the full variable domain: EAGVAQSPRYKIIEKRQSVAFWCNPISGHATLYWYQQILGQGPKLLIQFQNNGVVDDSQLPKDRFSAERLKGVDSTLKIQPAKLEDSAVYLCASSFSAGGRGVNEQFFGPGTRLTVL.

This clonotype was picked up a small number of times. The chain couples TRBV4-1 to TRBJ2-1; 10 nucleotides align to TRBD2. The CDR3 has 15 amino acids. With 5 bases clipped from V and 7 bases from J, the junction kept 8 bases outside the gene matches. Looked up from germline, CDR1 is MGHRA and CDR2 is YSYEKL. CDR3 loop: CASSFPGTSENEQFF. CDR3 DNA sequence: TGCGCCAGCAGCTTCCCCGGGACTAGCGAGAATGAGCAGTTCTTC.

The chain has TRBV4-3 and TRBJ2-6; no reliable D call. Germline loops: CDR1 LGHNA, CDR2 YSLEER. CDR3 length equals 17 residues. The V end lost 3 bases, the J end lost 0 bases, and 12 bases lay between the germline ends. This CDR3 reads CASSHEPPYSGANVLTF. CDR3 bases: TGCGCCAGCAGCCACGAACCCCCTTACTCTGGGGCCAACGTCCTGACTTTC.

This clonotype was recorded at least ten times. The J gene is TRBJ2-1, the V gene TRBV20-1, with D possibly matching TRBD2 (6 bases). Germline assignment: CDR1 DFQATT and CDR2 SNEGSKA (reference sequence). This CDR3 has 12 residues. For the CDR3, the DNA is TGCAGGCCCAGGGCGGGATACAATGAGCAGTTCTTC. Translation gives CRPRAGYNEQFF.

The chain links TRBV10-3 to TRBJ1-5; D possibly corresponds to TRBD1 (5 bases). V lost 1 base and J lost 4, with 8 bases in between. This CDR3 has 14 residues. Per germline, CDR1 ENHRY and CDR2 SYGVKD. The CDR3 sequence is CAISELGGNQPQHF. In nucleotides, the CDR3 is TGTGCCATCAGTGAGTTGGGGGGTAATCAGCCCCAGCATTTT.

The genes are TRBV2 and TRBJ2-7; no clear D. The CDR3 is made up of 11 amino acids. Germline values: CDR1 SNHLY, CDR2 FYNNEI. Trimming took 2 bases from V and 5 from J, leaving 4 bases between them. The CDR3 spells CASSEPNEQYF. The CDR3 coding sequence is TGTGCCAGCAGTGAACCCAACGAGCAGTACTTC.

The CDR3 DNA reads as TGTGCCAGCAGCCTCCGACAGGGTATCACGTCTACTGAAGCTTTCTTT. It yields the protein CASSLRQGITSTEAFF. The chain is built from TRBV3-1 and TRBJ1-1; 7 positions agree with TRBD1. Germline values: CDR1 LGHDT, CDR2 YNNKEL (reference sequence). The CDR3 has 16 residues. V lost 4 bases to trimming and J lost 5 bases; unmatched junction nucleotides: 13.

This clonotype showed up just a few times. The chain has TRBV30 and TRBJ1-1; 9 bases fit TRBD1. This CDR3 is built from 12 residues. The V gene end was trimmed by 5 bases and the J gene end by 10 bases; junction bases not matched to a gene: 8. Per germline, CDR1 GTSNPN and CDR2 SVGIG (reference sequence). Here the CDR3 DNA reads TGTGCCTGGCACCCGAGGACAGGGGCAGCTTTCTTT. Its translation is CAWHPRTGAAFF.

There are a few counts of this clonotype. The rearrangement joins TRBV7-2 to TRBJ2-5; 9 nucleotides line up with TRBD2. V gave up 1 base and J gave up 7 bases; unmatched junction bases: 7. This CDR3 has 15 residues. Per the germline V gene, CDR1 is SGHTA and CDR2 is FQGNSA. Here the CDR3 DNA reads TGTGCCAGCAGCTTAGAACTAGCGGGCCCATTGACCCAGTACTTC. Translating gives CASSLELAGPLTQYF.

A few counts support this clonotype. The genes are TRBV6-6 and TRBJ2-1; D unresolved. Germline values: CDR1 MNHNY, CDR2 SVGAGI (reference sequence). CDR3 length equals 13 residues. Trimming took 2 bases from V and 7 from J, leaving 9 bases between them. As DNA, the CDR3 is TGTGCCAGCAGTTACGTCAGGAAAAATGAGCAGTTCTTC. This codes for CASSYVRKNEQFF.

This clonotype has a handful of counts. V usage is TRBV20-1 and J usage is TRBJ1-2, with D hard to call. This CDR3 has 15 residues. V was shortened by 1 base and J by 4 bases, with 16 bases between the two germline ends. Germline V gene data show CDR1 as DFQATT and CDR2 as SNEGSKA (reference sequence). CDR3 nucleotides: TGCAGTGCTAGAGCCGCCGGACCGGTGGGCTATGGCTACACCTTC. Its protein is CSARAAGPVGYGYTF.

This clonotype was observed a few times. The CDR3 here is CASSLQQVNTEAFF. Written as DNA, the CDR3 is TGTGCCAGCAGCCTCCAACAGGTTAACACTGAAGCTTTCTTT. V and J are TRBV2 and TRBJ1-1; tentative D call: TRBD1 (5 bases). CDR3 length equals 14 residues. Germline assignment: CDR1 SNHLY and CDR2 FYNNEI. Trimming stripped 6 bases from V and 2 bases from J, with 13 bases between.

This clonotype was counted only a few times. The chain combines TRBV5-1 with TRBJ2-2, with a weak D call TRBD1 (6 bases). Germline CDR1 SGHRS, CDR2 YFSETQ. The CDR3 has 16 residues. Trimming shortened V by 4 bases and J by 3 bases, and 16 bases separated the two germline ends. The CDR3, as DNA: TGCGCCAGCAGCATTGAACTGGGACACGACACCGGGGAGCTGTTTTTT. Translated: CASSIELGHDTGELFF.

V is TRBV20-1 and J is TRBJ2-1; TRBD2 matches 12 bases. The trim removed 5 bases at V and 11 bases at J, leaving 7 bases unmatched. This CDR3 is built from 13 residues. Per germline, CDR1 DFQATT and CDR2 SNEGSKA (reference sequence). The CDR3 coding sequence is TGCAGTGCTCCGGGACTAGCGGGTCGCCAGCAGTTCTTC. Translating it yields CSAPGLAGRQQFF.

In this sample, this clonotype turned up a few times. CDR3 residues: CASNAGEQYF. The CDR3 coding sequence is TGTGCCAGTAACGCCGGGGAGCAGTACTTC. The rearrangement links TRBV9 to TRBJ2-7; D not resolved. Germline V gene sequence: CDR1 SGDLS, CDR2 YYNGEE. This CDR3 region has 10 residues. The ends were cut back, 8 bases at V and 7 bases at J, with 10 bases in the middle. Variable domain in full (rest from reference TRBV9 and TRBJ2-7): DSGVTQTPKHLITATGQRVTLRCSPRSGDLSVYWYQQSLDQGLQFLIQYYNGEERAKGNILERFSAQQFPDLHSELNLSSLELGDSALYFCASNAGEQYFGPGTRLTVT.